The 28 T cell receptor beta chains listed next were all sequenced from one sample in a study of CD8 T cells in ankylosing spondylitis. Study observations and caveats: Ankylosing spondylitis blood seemed to carry a telltale TCR beta motif made of about 8 highly homologous variants.

These TCRs are of unknown antigen specificity. Via MiXCR, TCRdb re-called the 5' RACE reads, giving one row per CDR3 protein. This table has over 450,000 distinct CDR3 sequences, 10% to 15% appearing once. Source material: blood, either unsorted or a sorted T cell fraction (not recorded which). The receptors here all came from a male donor with ankylosing spondylitis.

This chain links TRBV5-1 with TRBJ1-4; TRBD1 aligns across 7 bases. V dropped 4 bases and J dropped 4; count of bases not matched to a gene: 7. CDR1 and CDR2 (germline): SGHRS, YFSETQ. CDR3 length: 15 residues. CDR3 nucleotide sequence: TGCGCCAGCAGCGCTGGGACAGACTTTAATGAAAAACTGTTTTTT. This gives the protein CASSAGTDFNEKLFF.

This clonotype appeared a few times. J is TRBJ2-1 and V is TRBV5-1; D is uncertain. The CDR3 sequence is 18 residues long. The germline V and J ends were trimmed by 4 bases and 5 bases, with 25 bases remaining between them. Germline V CDR1 and CDR2: SGHRS, YFSETQ. This CDR3 is CASSESVRIPVRDNEQFF. DNA for the CDR3: TGCGCCAGCAGCGAATCTGTACGCATTCCAGTCCGGGACAATGAGCAGTTCTTC.

As to this clonotype: A much larger clone differs by one base, so this may be a read error. The genes are TRBV24-1 and TRBJ2-1; either TRBD1 or TRBD2 may supply D (5 bases each). The ends were cut back, 1 base at V and 5 bases at J, with 17 bases in the middle. Germline values: CDR1 KGHDR, CDR2 SFDVKD. This CDR3 is built from 17 residues. The CDR3 DNA reads TGTGCCACCAGTGATTTTGGATGTGTCGGGGCCAACAATGAGCAGTTCTTC. Its protein product is CATSDFGCVGANNEQFF.

In its sample, this clonotype was seen a few times. V usage is TRBV24-1 and J usage is TRBJ2-5, with 8 nucleotides matching TRBD2. This CDR3 contains 14 residues. V shed 3 bases and J 4 bases; nucleotides not matched to a gene: 3. Germline lookup yields CDR1 KGHDR and CDR2 SFDVKD. CDR3 DNA sequence: TGTGCCACCAGTGATGCTACTAGCGGAGAGACCCAGTACTTC. The encoded protein is CATSDATSGETQYF.

This sequence joins TRBV10-3 and TRBJ2-2; D not resolved. The CDR3 sequence is 15 residues long. Germline loops: CDR1 ENHRY, CDR2 SYGVKD. Trimming stripped 9 bases from V and 2 bases from J, with 16 bases between. The CDR3 nucleotides are TGTGCCATAAATGCGGCGGAAAAAAACACCGGGGAGCTGTTTTTT. Its translation is CAINAAEKNTGELFF.

This clonotype was seen more than once but under ten times. The chain combines TRBV20-1 with TRBJ2-7; possibly TRBD2 for D (6 bases). The V end lost 0 bases, the J end lost 4 bases, and 16 bases lay between the germline ends. Germline lookup yields CDR1 DFQATT and CDR2 SNEGSKA (reference sequence). The CDR3 contains 15 residues. CDR3 in DNA: TGCAGTGCTAGAGATAGGTTGGCGGGAAGGTACGAGCAGTACTTC. Its translation is CSARDRLAGRYEQYF.

This chain uses TRBV20-1 with TRBJ2-7, with D perhaps being TRBD1 or TRBD2 (6 bases each). The CDR3 has 15 amino acids. Trimming left V 5 bases short and J 4 bases short, with 21 bases between. The germline gives CDR1 DFQATT, CDR2 SNEGSKA (reference sequence). The CDR3: CSADRDGGREYEQYF. CDR3 bases: TGCAGTGCTGACAGAGACGGGGGCAGGGAGTACGAGCAGTACTTC.

The rearrangement joins TRBV29-1 to TRBJ2-1, with TRBD1 identical over 7 bases. Germline lookup yields CDR1 SQVTM and CDR2 ANQGSEA. This CDR3 region has 13 residues. The junction had 12 bases not matched to a gene; V was cut back by 7 bases and J by 9 bases. The CDR3 protein is CSGDQTPGGEQFF. The CDR3 DNA is TGCAGCGGGGACCAAACCCCAGGGGGTGAGCAGTTCTTC.

This clonotype was detected only a few times. V gene TRBV3-1 combines with J gene TRBJ1-1, with D possibly matching TRBD1 (5 bases). The CDR3 is 13 residues long. V was cut by 1 base and J by 4 bases, with 7 bases left in between. CDR1 is LGHDT and CDR2 is YNNKEL in the germline V gene (reference sequence). CDR3 residues: CASSQGGVTEAFF. CDR3 coding DNA: TGTGCCAGCAGCCAAGGGGGGGTCACTGAAGCTTTCTTT.

This clonotype was seen a handful of times. The rearrangement links TRBV10-3 to TRBJ2-3, with a tentative D call TRBD2 (5 bases). Trimming pared 0 bases from V and 3 bases from J, leaving 7 bases between. This CDR3 is 14 amino acids long. Germline CDR1 reads ENHRY; CDR2 reads SYGVKD. CDR3 region: CAISESRETDTQYF. In DNA form, the CDR3 reads TGTGCCATCAGTGAGTCACGGGAAACAGATACGCAGTATTTT.

In its sample, this clonotype was seen a few times. The chain is built from TRBV5-1 and TRBJ2-3, with D perhaps TRBD1 (6 bases). Trimming removed 0 bases from V and 4 bases from J, with 12 bases in between. CDR3 size: 15 residues. Germline values: CDR1 SGHRS, CDR2 YFSETQ. Written as DNA, the CDR3 is TGCGCCAGCAGCTTGGTGGGGACAAAGCCAGATACGCAGTATTTT. This gives the protein CASSLVGTKPDTQYF.

This clonotype was counted at least ten times. The chain has TRBV5-1 and TRBJ2-3, with a tentative D call TRBD1 (6 bases). The CDR3 totals 14 residues. The ends were cut back, 3 bases at V and 3 bases at J, with 11 bases in the middle. The germline gives CDR1 SGHRS, CDR2 YFSETQ. This CDR3 is CASSWDGQTDTQYF. The CDR3 DNA sequence: TGCGCCAGCAGCTGGGACGGACAGACAGATACGCAGTATTTT.

This clonotype was counted many times. V is TRBV27 and J is TRBJ1-2, with a tentative D call TRBD1 (5 bases). The V end lost 0 bases, the J end lost 2 bases, and 10 bases lay between the germline ends. The CDR3 totals 15 residues. The V gene's germline CDR1 is MNHEY and CDR2 SMNVEV (reference sequence). This chain's CDR3 is CASSLSSSGNYGYTF. As DNA, the CDR3 is TGTGCCAGCAGTTTATCCAGCTCAGGGAACTATGGCTACACCTTC.

CDR3 protein: CSARQGNRGGYTF. Here the CDR3 DNA reads TGCAGTGCCCGACAGGGCAACCGGGGTGGCTACACCTTC. The chain employs TRBV20-1 and TRBJ1-2, with 7 nucleotides matching TRBD1. Germline CDR1 DFQATT, CDR2 SNEGSKA (reference sequence). The V segment lost 6 bases and the J segment 7 bases; nucleotides outside the gene matches: 11. The CDR3 totals 13 residues.

The DNA of the CDR3 is TGTGCCAGCAGCCGTAGGATGGGCACTGAAGCTTTCTTT. Translation gives CASSRRMGTEAFF. The chain recombines TRBV3-1 with TRBJ1-1; D is ambiguous. With 4 bases removed from V and 4 bases from J, the gap between germline ends came to 10 bases. Per the germline V gene, CDR1 is LGHDT and CDR2 is YNNKEL (reference sequence). This CDR3 has 13 amino acids.

This clonotype was seen a few times. The J gene is TRBJ1-2, the V gene TRBV5-1; TRBD1 matches 8 bases. The CDR3 length is 14 residues. The V and J ends lost 0 bases and 7 bases, in that order; junction bases with no gene match: 5. Germline V gives CDR1 SGHRS, CDR2 YFSETQ. The CDR3: CASSLEGQGLGYTF. In DNA, the CDR3 is TGCGCCAGCAGCTTGGAAGGACAGGGCCTTGGCTACACCTTC.

The chain is built from TRBV6-1 and TRBJ2-1; no clear D gene. Trimming took 2 bases from V and 7 from J, leaving 9 bases between them. Germline values: CDR1 MNHNS, CDR2 SASEGT. This CDR3 has 13 amino acids. CDR3 sequence: CASSEQALNEQFF. In nucleotides, the CDR3 is TGTGCCAGCAGTGAACAGGCCCTTAATGAGCAGTTCTTC.

The CDR3 sequence: CASSLNPVESGNTIYF. The CDR3 nucleotides read TGTGCCAGCAGCTTGAATCCAGTAGAATCCGGAAACACCATATATTTT. The chain employs TRBV7-9 and TRBJ1-3; D uncertain. Trimming took off 3 bases at V and 4 bases at J, with 16 bases between the two ends. The germline V gene encodes CDR1 SEHNR and CDR2 FQNEAQ (reference sequence). CDR3 length equals 16 residues.

This clonotype was seen a few times. CDR3 nucleotides: TGTGCCACCAGTGATCCGGGACTAGGGAACAATGAGCAGTTCTTC. This codes for CATSDPGLGNNEQFF. The rearrangement uses TRBV24-1 and TRBJ2-1, with 8 bases fitting TRBD2. The CDR3 runs 15 residues. V lost 3 bases to trimming and J lost 5 bases; unmatched junction nucleotides: 5. Germline V lookup: CDR1 KGHDR, CDR2 SFDVKD.

This sequence joins TRBV18 and TRBJ2-7, with 8 bases matching TRBD2. This CDR3 contains 14 residues. V shed 3 bases and J 5 bases; nucleotides not matched to a gene: 6. Looked up from germline, CDR1 is KGHSH and CDR2 is LQKENI. This chain's CDR3 is CASSPGGVIHEQYV. In nucleotides, the CDR3 is TGTGCCAGCTCACCCGGGGGGGTAATCCACGAGCAGTACGTC.

This clonotype has ten or more counts. This chain links TRBV21-1 with TRBJ2-7; the table's D call, TRBD2, has no DNA check behind it. TRBV21-1 constitutes a pseudogene. CDR3 size: 16 residues. This CDR3 is CASSKWEGGPSYEQYF. For the CDR3, the DNA is TGTGCCAGCAGCAAATGGGAGGGAGGGCCATCTTACGAGCAGTACTTC.

The chain uses TRBV10-1 and TRBJ2-5, with TRBD2 matching over 9 bases. The CDR3 is 15 amino acids. Germline CDR1 WNHNN, CDR2 SYGVQD (reference sequence). V shed 8 bases and J 4 bases; nucleotides not matched to a gene: 11. The CDR3 DNA follows: TGCGCCAGCCCGGCCGGGACTAGCTGTGGAGAGACCCAGTACTTC. Translation gives CASPAGTSCGETQYF.

In its sample, this clonotype was seen a few times. The chain employs TRBV12-3 or TRBV12-4 and TRBJ1-2; D is perhaps TRBD1 (5 bases). Between the trimmed V and J ends, which lost 0 bases and 13 bases, there was a span of 12 bases. The CDR3 covers 12 residues. CDR3 loop: CASSLAGATFTF. The CDR3 nucleotides read TGTGCCAGCAGTTTAGCAGGGGCCACCTTCACCTTC.

This clonotype has a count of ten or more. The chain links TRBV20-1 to TRBJ2-7, with TRBD1 matching 8 bases. This CDR3 comprises 13 residues. Germline values: CDR1 DFQATT, CDR2 SNEGSKA (reference sequence). V dropped 7 bases and J dropped 0; count of bases not matched to a gene: 5. CDR3 sequence: CSVSTGGSYEQYF. CDR3 in DNA: TGCAGTGTCTCCACAGGGGGCTCCTACGAGCAGTACTTC.

This clonotype was seen ten or more times. The chain employs TRBV12-3 or TRBV12-4 and TRBJ1-3; D is unclear. V was trimmed by 11 bases and J by 4 bases, leaving 9 bases between them. The CDR3 has 11 residues. The DNA of the CDR3 is TGTGCCGGGTCCTGGGGAAACACCATATATTTT. It encodes CAGSWGNTIYF.

The chain combines TRBV15 with TRBJ2-5, with D perhaps TRBD1 (6 bases). V lost 4 bases and J lost 1, with 10 bases in between. In germline, CDR1 is LNHNV, CDR2 YYDKDF (reference sequence). This CDR3 has 14 amino acids. Here the CDR3 DNA reads TGTGCCACCAGCACCCTGACAGGCCAAGAGACCCAGTACTTC. Translating it yields CATSTLTGQETQYF.

This chain joins TRBV4-1 and TRBJ2-7; D assignment may be TRBD1 or TRBD2 (5 bases each). CDR3 length: 13 residues. Germline V lookup: CDR1 MGHRA, CDR2 YSYEKL. Trimming pared 1 base from V and 6 bases from J, leaving 10 bases between. CDR3 in amino acids: CASSQVGASEQYV. In DNA, the CDR3 is TGCGCCAGCAGCCAAGTCGGGGCCTCCGAGCAGTACGTC.

For this clonotype: A junction end diverges from the germline sequence, so it may reflect a read error. The chain has TRBV30 and TRBJ2-1, with D perhaps TRBD1 (6 bases). CDR1 is GTSNPN, CDR2 SVGIG, per germline (reference sequence). This CDR3 is built from 17 residues. The CDR3 DNA sequence: TGTGCCTGGAGTTTCCCTGGGGGCGCCTTTAGACTAACGAGCGTAATCTTC. It specifies CAWSFPGGAFRLTSVIF.